This is a list of T cell receptor beta chains from one sample in a study of T-cell reconstitution after alpha-beta-depleted transplantation in children. TCRdb reprocessed the PCR reads via MiXCR and lists one record per CDR3 protein. The sample gives 440,000 or so distinct CDR3 sequences, 9.5% to 13% of which show up once; roughly 6% is in the top ten. Sequenced material: PBMCs from the stem cell graft donor, taken from the stem cell graft. The source of these receptors is a human donor who donated a stem cell graft to a child with acute myeloid leukemia. CDR3s include the opening cysteine and the closing phenylalanine or tryptophan. The order of the fields is CDR3 DNA, CDR3 protein, V gene, J gene, D gene, clone size. A D gene is named only where the DNA matches it firmly. Size is stated for part of the rows, as once, few or many counts, or as a class when the clone is expanded.

TGCGCCAGCAGCCAAGGGGTTCGCGGGGGGGCCTACAATGAGCAGTTCTTC	CASSQGVRGGAYNEQFF	TRBV4-1	TRBJ2-1	TRBD2	few
TGTGCCAGTGGCCGATCCGTCCGCACAGATACGCAGTATTTT	CASGRSVRTDTQYF	TRBV19	TRBJ2-3	-	few
TGCAGTGCAAGGCTCCGGGACAGGGTATTCACTGAAGCTTTCTTT	CSARLRDRVFTEAFF	TRBV20-1	TRBJ1-1	TRBD1	few
TGTGCCAGCTTTGCGCTTGGGACCCAGTACTTC	CASFALGTQYF	TRBV6-5	TRBJ2-5	-	many
TGTGCCAGCAGTGCGGAGGGCAGCACAGATACGCAGTATTTT	CASSAEGSTDTQYF	TRBV7-2	TRBJ2-3	-	few
TGCAGCGTTGAATGGCAGGGCACAGATACGCAGTATTTT	CSVEWQGTDTQYF	TRBV29-1	TRBJ2-3	-	many
TGTGCCATCAGTGCAACCTCTGGGGCCAACGTCCTGACTTTC	CAISATSGANVLTF	TRBV10-3	TRBJ2-6	-	few
TGCAGTGCTAGTATTCCGAGTAGCGGGAACGAGCAGTACTTC	CSASIPSSGNEQYF	TRBV20-1	TRBJ2-7	TRBD2	few
TGCAGTGCACCCGAGGGGCTCACAGGGGATGGCTACACCTTC	CSAPEGLTGDGYTF	TRBV20-1	TRBJ1-2	TRBD1	many
TGTGCCAGCAGCCCAGGGGCAGGGGCAAGGGCAGATACGCAGTATTTT	CASSPGAGARADTQYF	TRBV11-2	TRBJ2-3	-	few
TGTGCCAGCAGCTTAGATACTAGCGGGAGAGGGACCGAGCAGTACTTC	CASSLDTSGRGTEQYF	TRBV7-6	TRBJ2-7	TRBD2	many
TGCGCCAGCAGCCAACGGACAGGGGCGAACACTGAAGCTTTCTTT	CASSQRTGANTEAFF	TRBV5-1	TRBJ1-1	TRBD1	-
TGTGCCAGCTGGGCCGGTCGCGCACGGTACCAAGAGACCCAGTACTTC	CASWAGRARYQETQYF	TRBV7-2	TRBJ2-5	-	-
TGTGCCAGCAGCTTGGAGGTAGCGGGGGGAGAGGATACGCAGTATTTT	CASSLEVAGGEDTQYF	TRBV5-4	TRBJ2-3	TRBD2	-
TGTGCCAGCACGACAGGGGCAGGAGATACGCAGTATTTT	CASTTGAGDTQYF	TRBV27	TRBJ2-3	TRBD1	few
TGCGCCAGCAGCCAAACGGGACAGGGGGCCTACAATGAGCAGTTCTTC	CASSQTGQGAYNEQFF	TRBV4-1	TRBJ2-1	TRBD1	few
TGTGCCAGCCGACGGACACACCAAGAGACCCAGTACTTC	CASRRTHQETQYF	TRBV6-6	TRBJ2-5	-	few
TGTGCCAGCAGCCCAGGGGCCAGCGAAGAGACCCAGTACTTC	CASSPGASEETQYF	TRBV12-3/TRBV12-4	TRBJ2-5	-	many
TGCAGTGCTAGGCCCGGGGGACCCGGGGAGCTGTTTTTT	CSARPGGPGELFF	TRBV20-1	TRBJ2-2	-	-
TGTGCCAGCAGCTTAGGGAGTTGGGGCTCCTACAATGAGCAGTTCTTC	CASSLGSWGSYNEQFF	TRBV11-2	TRBJ2-1	-	-
TGTGCCAGCAGTGGGGGATCTATAAAAGCTAACTATGGCTACACCTTC	CASSGGSIKANYGYTF	TRBV6-1	TRBJ1-2	-	-
TGTGCCAGCACCCGAGCTCCTAGCACAGATACGCAGTATTTT	CASTRAPSTDTQYF	TRBV6-5	TRBJ2-3	-	-
TGCGCCAGCAGCTTGGTAGAGCACCCGAACACTGAAGCTTTCTTT	CASSLVEHPNTEAFF	TRBV5-1	TRBJ1-1	-	few
TGTGCCAGCAGCCAAGCCGGGGGAACCTCCTACAATGAGCAGTTCTTC	CASSQAGGTSYNEQFF	TRBV4-2	TRBJ2-1	-	-
TGCAGCGTTGTCGGGACAGGGAAAGAGACCCAGTACTTC	CSVVGTGKETQYF	TRBV29-1	TRBJ2-5	TRBD1	few
TGTGCCAGCAGCACTAGCGGGGGGGTGACCTACAATGAGCAGTTCTTC	CASSTSGGVTYNEQFF	TRBV9	TRBJ2-1	TRBD2	few
TGTGCCAGTAGGAGACAGACGACCTCTTCACCCCTCCACTTT	CASRRQTTSSPLHF	TRBV19	TRBJ1-6	-	-
TGTGCCAGCGCCGGGGCCAACGAGCAGTACTTC	CASAGANEQYF	TRBV6-2/TRBV6-3	TRBJ2-7	-	-
TGTGCCATCAGTGAGTCGACGACAGTGGAGAGCACAGATACGCAGTATTTT	CAISESTTVESTDTQYF	TRBV10-3	TRBJ2-3	-	-
TGTGCCAGCGGTTGGGGATCCTATGGCTACACCTTC	CASGWGSYGYTF	TRBV12-3/TRBV12-4	TRBJ1-2	-	few
TGTGCCAGCAGCTTAGTACGCGGGAGGGAGACCCAGTACTTC	CASSLVRGRETQYF	TRBV7-8	TRBJ2-5	TRBD2	-
TGTGCCAGCAGCCACCAACCGACCAGCCCTAATGAGCAGTTCTTC	CASSHQPTSPNEQFF	TRBV4-2	TRBJ2-1	-	few
TGTGCCAGCAGCAAAGGTCTGCCCCGGACAGGGGGGAGCTACGAGCAGTACTTC	CASSKGLPRTGGSYEQYF	TRBV21-1	TRBJ2-7	-	few
TGCAGTGCTAGAGATAGCGGGAGGGCGTTCGAGCAGTACTTC	CSARDSGRAFEQYF	TRBV20-1	TRBJ2-7	TRBD2	many
TGCGCCAGCAGCCAAGAACTGGCTTGGGCCCCCTACAATGAGCAGTTCTTC	CASSQELAWAPYNEQFF	TRBV4-1	TRBJ2-1	-	-
TGTGCCAGCAGCTTCTCAGGGGCCCCTTCTTATCCCTACGAGCAGTACTTC	CASSFSGAPSYPYEQYF	TRBV7-2	TRBJ2-7	-	few
TGTGCCAGCAGCCCCTTGCTGGGACAGGGGGGCAATCAGCCCCAGCATTTT	CASSPLLGQGGNQPQHF	TRBV7-8	TRBJ1-5	TRBD1	many
TGCAGTGCTAGGGAGCCGGGGGGACGCAGGGAGACCCAGTACTTC	CSAREPGGRRETQYF	TRBV20-1	TRBJ2-5	TRBD2	many
TGTGCCAGCAATACGGGCCTTGATGAAAAACTGTTTTTT	CASNTGLDEKLFF	TRBV12-3/TRBV12-4	TRBJ1-4	-	-
TGCAGTGCTAGCGCGCGCTCTGGAAACACCATATATTTT	CSASARSGNTIYF	TRBV20-1	TRBJ1-3	-	few
TGCAGTGCTGGGGACCCAGGGGAATACGAGCAGTACTTC	CSAGDPGEYEQYF	TRBV20-1	TRBJ2-7	-	few
TGTGCCAGAAGCTTAGGAAGGACTCCGACGAACACTGAAGCTTTCTTT	CARSLGRTPTNTEAFF	TRBV5-3	TRBJ1-1	-	-
TGTGCCACCAGCAGGGCATCCCGCCTCATGGCTTTCTTT	CATSRASRLMAFF	TRBV15	TRBJ1-1	-	few
TGTGCCAGCAGTTTCTACTCCTGGGAGAGCACAGATACGCAGTATTTT	CASSFYSWESTDTQYF	TRBV27	TRBJ2-3	-	few
TGCAGCGTCCTCAGGGGTACAAACGAGCAGTACTTC	CSVLRGTNEQYF	TRBV29-1	TRBJ2-7	-	-
TGCTGTGCTAGAAACACAGATACGCAGTATTTT	CCARNTDTQYF	TRBV20-1	TRBJ2-3	-	-
TGTGCCAGCAGTTACTTCCCGGACATCGGCGAGCCCCTCCACTTT	CASSYFPDIGEPLHF	TRBV6-5	TRBJ1-6	-	-
TGTGCCTGGAGTGTACCCGGGACAGGGGCTACTGAAGCTTTCTTT	CAWSVPGTGATEAFF	TRBV30	TRBJ1-1	TRBD1	-
TGTGCCATCAGGGGACAGGGCATATTCGATGAGCAGTTCTTC	CAIRGQGIFDEQFF	TRBV10-3	TRBJ2-1	TRBD1	-
TGTGCCAGCAGTTACGATCAGGGGATCAACGAGCAGTACTTC	CASSYDQGINEQYF	TRBV6-5	TRBJ2-7	-	-